This TCR beta chain was captured by sequencing in a study of T cells in Graves' hyperthyroidism and ophthalmopathy. Study overall: The blood sample was taken at first diagnosis, before treatment began. The study, taken as a whole, reports: Researchers found most expanded thyroid clonotypes above 0.001 in blood as well. Onset of ophthalmopathy came a median approximately 6.9 months after the model predicted it.

The table lists this clonotype with many counts. What it binds is unknown. Diagnosis relied on clinical symptoms, serum thyroxine and TRAb, thyroid ultrasound and orbital computed tomography. Germline V gene lookup returns CDR1 MNHNS and CDR2 SASEGT. There are 16 residues in the CDR3. The V end was cut by 7 bases, the J end by 4 bases, with 20 bases between. The CDR3 regions of TCR beta were amplified from RNA transcripts. First-round RT-PCR targeting the TCR CDR3 was performed with the HTBI primer set. TCRdb recomputed calls from the multiplex PCR reads with MiXCR, one row per CDR3 protein. The sample shows about 260,000 distinct CDR3 sequences, 16% of them seen only once.

This receptor was obtained from a woman younger than 30 with Graves' ophthalmopathy. The chain is built from TRBV6-1 and TRBJ2-1, with D tentatively TRBD1 or TRBD2 (6 bases each). Sample: blood. In DNA form, the CDR3 reads TGTGCCAGCAAGCGTCGTCGAGGGGGGCTATACAATGAGCAGTTCTTC. Encoded protein: CASKRRRGGLYNEQFF.